Each of the 4 T cell receptor beta chains below was sequenced from the same sample in a study of blood T cell repertoires in COVID-19. Sequencing used immunoSEQ multiplex PCR; TCRdb keeps in-frame clones, though not all of them. The sample holds about 120,000 clones; about 85% are singletons and the top ten take approximately 10%. The sequencing input was peripheral blood. The receptor set was obtained from a man older than 75 with acute or convalescent COVID-19.

V is TRBV15 and J is TRBJ2-5, with D perhaps matching TRBD1 (5 bases). Germline values: CDR1 LNHNV, CDR2 YYDKDF (reference sequence). V lost 3 bases and J lost 0, with 8 bases in between. The CDR3 has 14 amino acids. The CDR3 reads CATSSQGHQETQYF. Written as DNA, the CDR3 is TGTGCCACCAGCAGTCAGGGCCACCAAGAGACCCAGTACTTC.

This clone was seen a single time. CDR3 coding DNA: TGTGCCAGTAGTAGTGGCCAGGGGGCGCGAGAGCAGTACTTC. Protein sequence: CASSSGQGAREQYF. The chain uses TRBV19 and TRBJ2-7; 8 bases line up with TRBD1. The germline V gene encodes CDR1 LNHDA and CDR2 SQIVND (reference sequence). The CDR3 totals 14 residues. The trim removed 4 bases at V and 7 bases at J, leaving 9 bases unmatched.

This chain connects TRBV7-9 to TRBJ2-6; 7 bases line up with TRBD1. This CDR3 comprises 15 residues. The germline CDR1 and CDR2 sequences are SEHNR and FQNEAQ (reference sequence). V was clipped by 7 bases and J by 2 bases; unmatched bases: 5. CDR3 residues: CASTTGVTGANVLTF. As DNA, the CDR3 is TGTGCCAGCACTACAGGGGTAACTGGGGCCAACGTCCTGACTTTC. Filled out from reference TRBV7-9 and TRBJ2-6, the complete variable domain reads DTGVSQNPRHKITKRGQNVTFRCDPISEHNRLYWYRQTLGQGPEFLTYFQNEAQLEKSRLLSDRFSAERPKGSFSTLEIQRTEQGDSAMYLCASTTGVTGANVLTFGAGSRLTVL.

The chain is built from TRBV19 and TRBJ2-7; 7 bases align to TRBD1. Trimming cost V 6 bases and J 9 bases; bases outside gene matches: 11. The CDR3 sequence is 13 residues long. Germline V lookup: CDR1 LNHDA, CDR2 SQIVND (reference sequence). Here the CDR3 DNA reads TGTGCCAGTAGCGACAGGGACCTACGAGGGCAGTACTTC. Protein sequence: CASSDRDLRGQYF. Based on the CDR3 plus reference TRBV19 and TRBJ2-7, the full variable domain is DGGITQSPKYLFRKEGQNVTLSCEQNLNHDAMYWYRQDPGQGLRLIYYSQIVNDFQKGDIAEGYSVSREKKESFPLTVTSAQKNPTAFYLCASSDRDLRGQYFGPGTRLTVT.